The 5 T cell receptor beta chains in this list originate from one sample, sequenced in a study of blood T cell repertoires in COVID-19. Profiling relied on immunoSEQ multiplex PCR, and the TCRdb table lists in-frame clones only, not all of them. This table holds approximately 270,000 clones, nearly 90% found once. Sequencing was performed on peripheral blood. These receptors were taken from a man between 18 and 35 years old with active or convalescent COVID-19.

This chain connects TRBV5-1 to TRBJ2-2, with D perhaps matching TRBD2 (5 bases). Germline CDR1 SGHRS, CDR2 YFSETQ. Trimming cost V 6 bases and J 2 bases, with 8 bases left between them. This CDR3 contains 13 residues. CDR3 in amino acids: CASKGDNTGELFF. In nucleotides, the CDR3 is TGCGCCAGCAAGGGAGACAACACCGGGGAGCTGTTTTTT. The whole variable domain, filled in from reference TRBV5-1 and TRBJ2-2, reads KAGVTQTPRYLIKTRGQQVTLSCSPISGHRSVSWYQQTPGQGLQFLFEYFSETQRNKGNFPGRFSGRQFSNSRSEMNVSTLELGDSALYLCASKGDNTGELFFGEGSRLTVL.

The CDR3 protein is CASSPQTGTGYTF. CDR3 DNA: TGTGCCAGCAGCCCCCAGACAGGGACTGGCTACACCTTC. J is TRBJ1-2 and V is TRBV14; 7 nucleotides agree with TRBD1. The CDR3 runs to 13 residues. With 4 bases clipped from V and 7 bases from J, the junction kept 6 bases outside the gene matches. Per germline, CDR1 SGHDN and CDR2 FVKESK.

This chain links TRBV5-4 with TRBJ1-2; 8 bases line up with TRBD1. With 3 bases clipped from V and 2 bases from J, the junction kept 6 bases outside the gene matches. Germline assignment: CDR1 SGHNT and CDR2 YYREEE (reference sequence). This CDR3 comprises 15 residues. The chain's CDR3 is CASSWGAGGNYGYTF. The CDR3 region has the DNA TGTGCCAGCAGCTGGGGGGCAGGGGGCAACTATGGCTACACCTTC.

The chain employs TRBV7-2 and TRBJ2-5; 8 positions agree with TRBD2. The germline gives CDR1 SGHTA, CDR2 FQGNSA. The length of the CDR3 is 15 residues. J was trimmed by 5 bases and V by 7 bases; bases with no gene match: 12. The CDR3 protein is CASNSRSGGEETQYF. The CDR3 DNA is TGTGCCAGCAATTCCCGAAGCGGGGGCGAGGAGACCCAGTACTTC. Full variable domain (rest looked up from reference TRBV7-2 and TRBJ2-5): GAGVSQSPSNKVTEKGKDVELRCDPISGHTALYWYRQSLGQGLEFLIYFQGNSAPDKSGLPSDRFSAERTGGSVSTLTIQRTQQEDSAVYLCASNSRSGGEETQYFGPGTRLLVL.

The rearrangement uses TRBV19 and TRBJ1-5; possible D gene TRBD1, 6 bases. This CDR3 spans 15 amino acids. Germline V gives CDR1 LNHDA, CDR2 SQIVND (reference sequence). Trimming shortened V by 8 bases and J by 2 bases, and 16 bases separated the two germline ends. CDR3 in DNA: TGTGCCAGTCGGCCTGCGGGGGCCGGCAATCAGCCCCAGCATTTT. The encoded protein is CASRPAGAGNQPQHF.